What follows are 2 T cell receptor beta chains derived from one specimen sequenced in a study of T cell repertoires in ileal Crohn's disease. The time point here: inflamed ileum from the surgical specimen. The table came from immunoSEQ multiplex PCR; TCRdb's copy has only in-frame clones and leaves some out. The data show thousands of clones, over 75% seen once. The sequencing input was ileal tissue. These receptors were obtained from an adult with Crohn's disease.

In its sample, this clone was seen once. The rearrangement uses TRBV10-2 and TRBJ1-1; 10 positions agree with TRBD1. V dropped 7 bases and J dropped 0; count of bases not matched to a gene: 5. CDR1 and CDR2 from the germline V gene are WSHSY and SAAADI. This CDR3 has 15 amino acids. The CDR3 region has the DNA TGCGCCAGCAATCCGGGACAGGGGATGAACACTGAAGCTTTCTTT. Protein sequence: CASNPGQGMNTEAFF.

This clone was picked up a small number of times. J is TRBJ2-3 and V is TRBV18, with TRBD1 matching over 12 bases. CDR1 is KGHSH and CDR2 is LQKENI in the germline V gene. The trim removed 6 bases at V and 5 bases at J, leaving 6 bases unmatched. The CDR3 has 15 amino acids. This CDR3 reads CASSSGTGGVDTQYF. In DNA form, the CDR3 reads TGTGCCAGCTCGTCCGGGACAGGGGGCGTAGATACGCAGTATTTT.